This paragraph covers one T cell receptor beta chain sequence. TCRdb's copy holds only in-frame clones and misses some; the assay was immunoSEQ multiplex PCR. The sample yields about 540,000 clones, around 78% seen once. Germline V CDR1 and CDR2: MNHEY, SVGAGI. This CDR3 region has 16 residues. Losses at the gene ends were 2 bases for V and 1 base for J; bases not matched to a gene: 5. This entry belongs to a study of shared T cell receptors in the human thymus. These data were also filed under a second study, of human thymus T cells. That paper states: Resected material from corrective heart surgery provided the thymus tissue analysed. There appeared to be biased usage of V and J genes in thymic and blood repertoires.

The chain combines TRBV6-5 with TRBJ2-7, with 10 bases that match TRBD1. This sequence originates from a boy in the first two years of life with a congenital heart defect. What was sequenced was thymocytes. CDR3 amino acids: CASSYTGTGVSYEQYF. CDR3 bases: TGTGCCAGCAGTTACACCGGGACAGGGGTTTCCTACGAGCAGTACTTC.